This T cell receptor (beta chain) was documented in a study of cytomegalovirus exposure and HLA in healthy donors. Broader study findings: Later analysis identified a missense DCLRE1C variant that was linked to TCR beta V- and J-gene trimming.

60 Vbeta and 13 Jbeta primers were used in PCR. Using immunoSEQ multiplex PCR, the repertoire was profiled, and TCRdb retains in-frame clones only, with some absent. The sample lists about 55,000 clones, over 55% occurring once. Germline V gene data show CDR1 as MGHRA and CDR2 as YSYEKL. The V and J ends lost 5 bases and 4 bases, in that order; junction bases with no gene match: 11. The CDR3 covers 17 residues. Regarding this clone: Its target is not known.

While unrecorded immune exposures were likely, the donors were nominally healthy when sampled. This clonotype was obtained from a man aged 40-55 years in good health and CMV-seropositive. The sample consisted of PBMCs. The rearrangement links TRBV4-1 to TRBJ2-1; 10 bases match TRBD2. The chain's CDR3 is CASSAHGAGGRYNEQFF. The CDR3 coding sequence is TGCGCCAGCAGCGCTCATGGAGCGGGGGGGCGGTACAATGAGCAGTTCTTC.